This TCR beta chain was observed in a study of Graves' ophthalmopathy and Graves' hyperthyroidism (dated by TCRdb to the late 2010s). Notes on the research overall: Peripheral blood samples were taken at the time of initial diagnosis, before any treatment was given. The study used signatures of the TCR beta repertoire to tell Graves' ophthalmopathy apart from Graves' hyperthyroidism and to predict which patients would progress to ophthalmopathy. In total, approximately 130 blood samples were TCR-sequenced: 40 to 45 ophthalmopathy, under 80 hyperthyroidism and some 17 hyperthyroidism-to-ophthalmopathy patients. To explore V-J signatures that separate ophthalmopathy from hyperthyroidism, a discovery set of around 97 patients was enrolled, consisting of about 45 with ophthalmopathy and approximately 60 with stable hyperthyroidism. For independent validation, a separate cohort was made up of 18 hyperthyroidism patients plus 17 patients who later progressed from hyperthyroidism to ophthalmopathy. T-cell repertoires of thyroid tissue and blood were compared in several hyperthyroidism patients. Once sampling was done, hyperthyroidism patients were given methimazole at a starting dose of 30 mg daily, while ophthalmopathy patients were given high-dose intravenous methylprednisolone. For training and testing, the roughly 93 patients in the discovery cohort were randomly divided in a 7:3 ratio. On the study overall, not on this receptor specifically: Ophthalmopathy was separated from stable hyperthyroidism by the 13-signature model with roughly 87% sensitivity and roughly 83% specificity in cross-validation and with 80%/75% in the test set. Most expanded thyroid clonotypes with a frequency above 0.001 also appeared in blood, which suggests that blood repertoires may reflect the immune response in the thyroid. Sample size was not statistically predetermined, and group allocation was not concealed from the investigators. In validation, the model predicted ophthalmopathy progression with 70.59% sensitivity and approximately 78% specificity; fewer than 15 predicted patients were CT-confirmed with GO in a median of approximately six months.

The CDR3 runs 15 residues from the cysteine to the phenylalanine. The kept DNA is CDR3 alone, 45 bases in frame from the first base. After removal of 6 bases from V and 3 bases from J, the junction retains 10 bases not matched to a gene. According to the germline V gene (reference sequence), CDR1 reads LNHDA and CDR2 reads SQIVND. TCR beta CDR3 regions were amplified from RNA transcripts for repertoire sequencing. The first round was an RT-PCR using HTBI primers with the Qiagen OneStep RT-PCR kit, and this first round was followed by a second-round multiplex PCR, then size selection and purification. Libraries were sequenced on an Illumina HiSeq2000 using paired-end 100 bp reads. The published analysis was carried out like this. SOAPnuke was used for read processing, and reads with adapters, uncalled bases, a mean Phred below 15, or no exact constant-primer or identifier match were discarded. COPE v1.2.5 was used to merge high-quality paired reads. Each unique nucleotide sequence was defined as a clonotype, and clonotypes were aligned to IMGT TRB V, D and J references with MiTCR v1.1. The analysis was limited to V-J combinations with a frequency above 0.0001, which together covered roughly 99% of repertoires. For each V-J combination, a TCR clonal expansion and chaos score was defined as F50 clonal expansion divided by the chaos observed in the TCRdist matrix. Welch's t-statistics and random forest were used to narrow the features down to around 12 V-J combinations, which were then fed into a naive Bayes classifier. The Morisita-Horn index was used to measure how similar the thyroid and blood repertoires were. TCRdb reworked the public reads: Q25 trimming with fastp, MiXCR clone assembly, productive beta chains retained. Identical CDR3 protein sequences are pooled into one entry, listed with their most common genes and DNA. The V and J calls, along with clone size, are taken from TCRdb and not from the paper's own processing. The table for this sample lists some 390,000 distinct CDR3 sequences; approximately 20% of them were counted only once. The ten biggest clones cover 1.6% of the sample.

Notes on this clonotype: The antigen it recognizes is unknown. No base qualities exist here, and no much larger clone lies one base off it.

Ophthalmopathy patients had moderately to severely active disease, Clinical Activity Score of at least 3, NOSPECS grade of at least 4, and disease duration under 3 months. Patients with other autoimmune diseases, uncontrolled infections, pregnancy or lactation were excluded from the study. Clinical symptoms, serum thyroxine, TRAb, thyroid ultrasound and orbital computed tomography formed the basis of the diagnosis. Using Ficoll-Paque density gradient centrifugation, PBMCs were isolated from about 9.2 ml of fresh peripheral blood. Trizol reagent was used to extract the total RNA, and its quality was then checked on an Agilent 2100 Bioanalyzer.

This sequence uses TRBV19 and TRBJ2-5, with 7 central nucleotides matching TRBD2. This receptor was identified in a woman under 30 with Graves' ophthalmopathy. Donor details come from another sample of the same person, matched by shared clones. The source material was peripheral blood. The CDR3 is CASSLPGAGKETQYF. The bases read TGTGCCAGTAGCCTCCCGGGAGCGGGAAAAGAGACCCAGTACTTC.